This is a list of T cell receptor beta chains from one sample in a study of T cell changes during pregnancy in multiple sclerosis. Assay: immunoSEQ multiplex PCR; the TCRdb copy retains only in-frame clones and omits some. The data show almost 95,000 clones, approximately 92% seen once. Here the sequenced sample was peripheral blood, taken in the first trimester of pregnancy. The source is a female donor with multiple sclerosis, enrolled in a pregnancy study. The CDR3 runs from the conserved cysteine through the conserved F or W. Each record gives: clone size, J gene, V gene, D gene, CDR3 DNA, CDR3 protein. A D gene is named only where the DNA matches it firmly. Size values are once, few and many counts, or a class for expanded clones, and some rows have none.

size: .; J: TRBJ2-2; V: TRBV7-8; D: .; DNA: TGTGCCAGTAATTTGGTCGGGAACACCGGGGAGCTGTTTTTT; CDR3: CASNLVGNTGELFF
size: .; J: TRBJ2-1; V: TRBV29-1; D: TRBD1; DNA: TGCAGCGTTGAAGAGGACAGGGGGCGGAACAATGAGCAGTTCTTC; CDR3: CSVEEDRGRNNEQFF
size: once; J: TRBJ2-1; V: TRBV23-1; D: .; DNA: TGCGCCAGCAGTCAAGCTAGCGACAATGAGCAGTTCTTC; CDR3: CASSQASDNEQFF
size: once; J: TRBJ2-7; V: TRBV30; D: TRBD1; DNA: TGTGCCTGGAGTACAGGGGTAGAGCAGTACTTC; CDR3: CAWSTGVEQYF
size: .; J: TRBJ2-5; V: TRBV7-8; D: TRBD1; DNA: TGTGCCAGCAGCTTACACAGGGGGTTGTTTCAAGAGACCCAGTACTTC; CDR3: CASSLHRGLFQETQYF
size: few; J: TRBJ1-1; V: TRBV16; D: .; DNA: TGTGCCAGCAGTTTAATGAACACTGAAGCTTTCTTT; CDR3: CASSLMNTEAFF
size: .; J: TRBJ2-7; V: TRBV5-1; D: .; DNA: TGCGCCAGCAGCAAAGGGAGCTCCTACGAGCAGTACTTC; CDR3: CASSKGSSYEQYF
size: .; J: TRBJ2-7; V: TRBV9; D: .; DNA: TGTGCCAGCAGCGTAGGTTGGCTAGCCAACTACGAGCAGTACTTC; CDR3: CASSVGWLANYEQYF
size: .; J: TRBJ2-7; V: TRBV6-6; D: .; DNA: TGTGCCAGCACATCTGGCAGGGTAACTGAGCAGTACTTC; CDR3: CASTSGRVTEQYF
size: .; J: TRBJ2-5; V: TRBV29-1; D: TRBD2; DNA: TGCAGCGTTACACCCGCGGGACTAGCGGGAGGAGAGACCCAGTACTTC; CDR3: CSVTPAGLAGGETQYF
size: .; J: TRBJ1-5; V: TRBV27; D: .; DNA: TGTGCCAGCAGTATCGACATGGGCAATCAGCCCCAGCATTTT; CDR3: CASSIDMGNQPQHF